This TCR beta chain was captured by sequencing in a study of T cells in women clearing cervical HPV infection. Study as a whole: Case blood drawn at lesion detection; control blood after infection cleared.

Details on this clone: Its antigen remains unidentified. The CDR3 is cut off 3 residues early in the read; its end comes from the germline J gene.

Study conclusions and caveats: Richness differences could reflect unmeasured T-cell content per sample.

The CDR3 loop spans 16 amino acids. Unmatched junction bases numbered 9, after V lost 1 base and J lost 5 bases. Germline V lookup: CDR1 LGHNA, CDR2 YNFKEQ. TCR beta CDR3 amplified by multiplex PCR from approximately 1,100 ng genomic DNA. Data came from immunoSEQ multiplex PCR; TCRdb stores just in-frame clones and leaves some out. The sample table sets out approximately 30,000 clones. Prevalent HPV16 infections were excluded; only incident single HPV16 infections included. V usage is TRBV4-2 and J usage is TRBJ2-7; 9 nucleotides match TRBD1. Sequencing was performed on blood buffy coat. This sequence originates from a woman between 18 and 69 years old with a cervical HPV16 infection that either progressed to CIN3+ or cleared (not recorded which). The CDR3: CASSQGGTGMDDEQYF. CDR3 DNA (partial): TGTGCCAGCAGCCAAGGGGGGACAGGGATGGACGACGAG.